The next 21 T cell receptor beta chains were all read from a single sample in a study of graft-versus-host responses after intestinal transplantation. No antigen has been identified for these receptors. Using immunoSEQ multiplex PCR, the repertoire was profiled, and TCRdb retains in-frame clones only, with some absent. The data hold more than 70,000 clones, with 75% to 90% observed a single time. Sequencing was performed on unstimulated CD4+ T cells sorted from spleen or lymph node cells, taken before intestinal transplant. These TCRs come from a human donor who received an intestinal transplant.

The chain joins TRBV5-1 to TRBJ2-3; 9 bases align to TRBD1. Germline CDR1 is SGHRS and CDR2 is YFSETQ. Trimming took 5 bases from V and 2 from J; bases not matched to a gene: 12. The CDR3 contains 17 residues. CDR3 sequence (DNA): TGCGCCAGCAGGCCAGCTCCTACAGGGGGCCACACAGATACGCAGTATTTT. Translating gives CASRPAPTGGHTDTQYF.

About this clone: Other DNA sequences in this specimen translate into the identical CDR3. The J gene is TRBJ2-2, the V gene TRBV5-1; D remains unclear. This CDR3 has 15 residues. The germline CDR1 and CDR2 sequences are SGHRS and YFSETQ. V lost 0 bases to trimming and J lost 1 base, with 7 bases between them. CDR3 in amino acids: CASSLGSGNTGELFF. The CDR3 DNA reads TGCGCCAGCAGCTTGGGTTCAGGGAACACCGGGGAGCTGTTTTTT. Based on the CDR3 plus reference TRBV5-1 and TRBJ2-2, the full variable domain is KAGVTQTPRYLIKTRGQQVTLSCSPISGHRSVSWYQQTPGQGLQFLFEYFSETQRNKGNFPGRFSGRQFSNSRSEMNVSTLELGDSALYLCASSLGSGNTGELFFGEGSRLTVL.

In nucleotides, the CDR3 is TGTGCCACCTCACCCGGAGATACGCAGTATTTT. Its protein is CATSPGDTQYF. The chain is built from TRBV7-9 and TRBJ2-3; D unresolved. The CDR3 covers 11 residues. V was pared by 10 bases and J by 5 bases, with 10 bases between. Germline CDR1 is SEHNR and CDR2 is FQNEAQ (reference sequence).

CDR3 sequence (DNA): TGCAGTGCTCAGGGGGCCGGTGAAGCTTTCTTT. This codes for CSAQGAGEAFF. This chain uses TRBV20-1 with TRBJ1-1; 8 bases fit TRBD1. The CDR3 spans 11 residues. V shed 5 bases and J 7 bases; nucleotides not matched to a gene: 3. Looked up from germline, CDR1 is DFQATT and CDR2 is SNEGSKA (reference sequence).

The CDR3 sequence is CAVTGSKNTEAFF. In nucleotides, the CDR3 is TGTGCCGTCACAGGGAGCAAGAACACTGAAGCTTTCTTT. The V and J genes are TRBV5-4 and TRBJ1-1; a possible D gene is TRBD1 (6 bases). Germline V gene sequence: CDR1 SGHNT, CDR2 YYREEE (reference sequence). The CDR3 is 13 residues long. V was shortened by 10 bases and J by 1 base, with 14 bases between the two germline ends.

The chain links TRBV10-3 to TRBJ2-5, with a weak D call TRBD2 (5 bases). The CDR3 is 11 residues long. From germline, CDR1 is ENHRY and CDR2 SYGVKD. V was pared by 10 bases and J by 5 bases, with 11 bases between. The CDR3 spells CASAGGETQYF. In DNA form, the CDR3 reads TGTGCCAGCGCTGGCGGGGAGACCCAGTACTTC.

The rearrangement links TRBV7-3 to TRBJ2-7; D is perhaps TRBD2 (6 bases). CDR1 and CDR2 from the germline V gene are SGHTA and FQGTGA. The V end lost 5 bases, the J end lost 3 bases, and 17 bases lay between the germline ends. CDR3 length equals 15 residues. The CDR3 coding sequence is TGTGCCAGCAGCGAGGGGCAGGGAGGAGGCTACGAGCAGTACTTC. This codes for CASSEGQGGGYEQYF.

The genes are TRBV5-4 and TRBJ1-2; a weak D match, TRBD1 (6 bases). The CDR3 length is 13 residues. In germline, CDR1 is SGHNT, CDR2 YYREEE (reference sequence). Trimming left V 2 bases short and J 6 bases short, with 11 bases between. CDR3 in amino acids: CASSFPGVNGYTF. CDR3 bases: TGTGCCAGCAGCTTCCCAGGGGTGAATGGCTACACCTTC. The full variable domain, in which reference TRBV5-4 and TRBJ1-2 provide the parts outside the CDR3, is ETGVTQSPTHLIKTRGQQVTLRCSSQSGHNTVSWYQQALGQGPQFIFQYYREEENGRGNFPPRFSGLQFPNYSSELNVNALELDDSALYLCASSFPGVNGYTFGSGTRLTVV.

The rearrangement links TRBV18 to TRBJ2-5; D is uncertain. Germline values: CDR1 KGHSH, CDR2 LQKENI. Trimming took 6 bases from V and 5 from J, leaving 13 bases between them. This CDR3 has 13 amino acids. The CDR3 sequence: CASSKLALETQYF. The CDR3 coding sequence is TGTGCCAGCTCGAAGTTGGCCTTGGAGACCCAGTACTTC.

The chain joins TRBV5-4 to TRBJ1-1; 8 bases fit TRBD1. The trim removed 0 bases at V and 0 bases at J, leaving 1 base unmatched. This CDR3 has 15 residues. Germline values: CDR1 SGHNT, CDR2 YYREEE (reference sequence). The CDR3 loop reads CASSLGDRLNTEAFF. In DNA form, the CDR3 reads TGTGCCAGCAGCTTGGGGGACAGGCTGAACACTGAAGCTTTCTTT.

The chain couples TRBV11-2 to TRBJ1-6, with D hard to call. Germline V gives CDR1 SGHAT, CDR2 FQNNGV. V was pared by 1 base and J by 8 bases, with 6 bases between. This CDR3 spans 13 amino acids. DNA for the CDR3: TGTGCCAGCAGCTTAGCTGCGGATTCACCCCTCCACTTT. Residues: CASSLAADSPLHF.

V usage is TRBV6-1 and J usage is TRBJ1-1; 7 bases are a match to TRBD1. There are 13 residues in the CDR3. The V gene end was trimmed by 5 bases and the J gene end by 7 bases; junction bases not matched to a gene: 7. The germline V gene encodes CDR1 MNHNS and CDR2 SASEGT. The CDR3 coding sequence is TGTGCCAGCAGTATAGAGGGGGCAAATGAAGCTTTCTTT. The encoded protein is CASSIEGANEAFF.

The CDR3 spells CASSQVGLPLEQYF. The CDR3 DNA reads TGCGCCAGCAGCCAAGTGGGGCTGCCTCTCGAGCAGTACTTC. The chain couples TRBV4-1 to TRBJ2-5; maybe TRBD1 (5 bases). The better agreement between TRBJ2-7 and the DNA end casts doubt on the J call. Germline V lookup: CDR1 MGHRA, CDR2 YSYEKL. The CDR3 is made up of 14 amino acids.

The rearrangement joins TRBV21-1 to TRBJ2-2; TRBD2 was called by the table and not checked on the DNA. TRBV21-1 is recorded as a pseudogene. The CDR3 is 16 residues long. The CDR3, as DNA: TGTGCCAGCAGCAAATTCGGGGGGGCGGGTACCGGGGAGCTGTTTTTT. It codes for CASSKFGGAGTGELFF.

The genes are TRBV9 and TRBJ1-1, with D possibly TRBD1 on 6 matching bases. The CDR3 contains 14 residues. Germline V CDR1 and CDR2: SGDLS, YYNGEE. V dropped 0 bases and J dropped 3 bases, with 9 bases sitting between them. The CDR3 is CASSVEGGDTEAFF. CDR3 in DNA: TGTGCCAGCAGCGTAGAGGGGGGGGACACTGAAGCTTTCTTT.

This clone has a single count. This chain joins TRBV5-8 and TRBJ1-2; 8 bases line up with TRBD1. CDR3 length: 13 residues. The V and J ends lost 3 bases and 8 bases, in that order; junction bases with no gene match: 6. Germline CDR1 and CDR2: SGHTS and YDEGEE. The CDR3 DNA is TGTGCCAGCAGCTGGGGACAGGCGGGCGGCTACACCTTC. Amino acids: CASSWGQAGGYTF.

This rearrangement joins TRBV2 to TRBJ2-1; 9 bases match TRBD2. Germline V CDR1 and CDR2: SNHLY, FYNNEI. The V gene end was trimmed by 4 bases and the J gene end by 3 bases; junction bases not matched to a gene: 4. This CDR3 is 15 amino acids long. The CDR3: CASSGRGGYYNEQFF. In DNA, the CDR3 is TGTGCCAGCAGTGGGCGGGGGGGCTACTACAATGAGCAGTTCTTC.

The gene calls are TRBV19 and TRBJ1-1; 8 positions match TRBD1. CDR3 length: 16 residues. Trimming removed 4 bases from V and 0 bases from J; junction bases left unmatched: 7. Germline V gene lookup returns CDR1 LNHDA and CDR2 SQIVND (reference sequence). CDR3 protein: CASSTRTGFMNTEAFF. The CDR3, as DNA: TGTGCCAGTAGTACCAGGACAGGGTTCATGAACACTGAAGCTTTCTTT.

V and J are TRBV5-4 and TRBJ2-7, with 7 positions matching TRBD1. Germline values: CDR1 SGHNT, CDR2 YYREEE (reference sequence). Germline trimming cut 0 bases from V and 7 bases from J; bases unmatched to any gene: 7. The CDR3 covers 14 residues. The CDR3 here is CASSLEVAGGEQYF. CDR3 bases: TGTGCCAGCAGCTTGGAGGTGGCAGGGGGAGAGCAGTACTTC.

The chain couples TRBV19 to TRBJ1-1; a possible D gene is TRBD1 (5 bases). Trimming removed 5 bases from V and 4 bases from J, with 14 bases in between. This CDR3 contains 14 residues. Germline CDR1 is LNHDA and CDR2 is SQIVND (reference sequence). This CDR3 reads CASSLPGLATEAFF. The CDR3 DNA is TGTGCCAGTAGTCTCCCGGGACTCGCCACTGAAGCTTTCTTT.

In DNA, the CDR3 is TGCGCCAGCAGCTTGTTCGGGACAGGGGGGGCGGCTGGGGCCAACGTCCTGACTTTC. Residues: CASSLFGTGGAAGANVLTF. The chain combines TRBV5-1 with TRBJ2-6; 11 nucleotides line up with TRBD1. The trim removed 1 base at V and 2 bases at J, leaving 8 bases unmatched. In germline, CDR1 is SGHRS, CDR2 YFSETQ. This CDR3 comprises 19 residues.